This T cell receptor beta chain was sequenced during a study of cytomegalovirus exposure and HLA in healthy donors. The wider study: Of some 360 genotyped donors, approximately 80% clustered with self-reported Caucasian donors. Study-level points and caveats: Later analysis showed most CMV-associated TCR beta chains appearing HLA-restricted. Sequencing likely produced, as an artifact, a cluster of highly shared sequence variants.

The PCR contained 60 Vbeta and 13 Jbeta primers. Assay: immunoSEQ multiplex PCR; the TCRdb copy retains only in-frame clones and omits some. This table has about 130,000 clones, around 72% appearing once. Comments on this clone: Its antigen is not known.

The ends lost 3 bases at V and 1 base at J; junction bases unmatched: 5. The CDR3 has 16 amino acids. Germline values: CDR1 LNHDA, CDR2 SQIVND (reference sequence). This clonotype was obtained from a human donor in good health. The source material was PBMCs. V usage is TRBV19 and J usage is TRBJ1-5; TRBD1 matches 8 bases. The CDR3 sequence is CASSMGTGRSNQPQHF. The CDR3 nucleotides read TGTGCCAGTAGTATGGGGACAGGTAGGAGCAATCAGCCCCAGCATTTT.